The 9 T cell receptor beta chains below come from one sample, sequenced in a study of shared clonotypes between healthy human individuals. It was CD45RO-negative cells, positively selected for CCR7, that made up naive CD8 cells, with terminally differentiated effector memory CD45RA+ cells excluded. Generated by immunoSEQ multiplex PCR, the TCRdb table keeps only in-frame clones and is missing some. The data contain about 2.2 million clones, about 93% of them seen just once; the ten biggest clones take up approximately 1.6%. Sequenced: naive CD8+ T cells from PBMCs. Every receptor here comes from a man aged 18 to 30 in good health. Some clones in this sample may be carry-over from other donors' samples.

The chain combines TRBV28 with TRBJ1-5, with no clear D. CDR3 length equals 15 residues. The germline V gene has CDR1 MDHEN and CDR2 SYDVKM. Trimming took 2 bases from V and 2 from J, leaving 10 bases between them. CDR3 coding DNA: TGTGCCAGCAGTTTAACCAACACACGCAATCAGCCCCAGCATTTT. Amino acids: CASSLTNTRNQPQHF.

The CDR3 sequence is CASSSPHNEKLFF. CDR3 in DNA: TGTGCCAGCAGCTCCCCACATAATGAAAAACTGTTTTTT. The chain joins TRBV7-9 to TRBJ1-4; D is unclear. The length of the CDR3 is 13 residues. Germline values: CDR1 SEHNR, CDR2 FQNEAQ (reference sequence). Between the trimmed V and J ends, which lost 4 bases and 4 bases, there was a span of 7 bases.

CDR3 DNA sequence: TGCAGCGTTGAAGGGGTTGCTAGCCCTGTGGCAGATACGCAGTATTTT. It is translated as CSVEGVASPVADTQYF. J is TRBJ2-3 and V is TRBV29-1; TRBD2 might be the D (5 bases). V lost 1 base and J lost 4, with 18 bases in between. Germline CDR1 reads SQVTM; CDR2 reads ANQGSEA. The CDR3 consists of 16 residues.

The rearrangement joins TRBV2 to TRBJ2-2; D is perhaps TRBD1 or TRBD2 (5 bases each). The CDR3 has 13 residues. Trimming shortened V by 9 bases and J by 0 bases, and 8 bases separated the two germline ends. Germline V gene lookup returns CDR1 SNHLY and CDR2 FYNNEI. CDR3 DNA sequence: TGTGCCAGGAGAGGGGCGAACACCGGGGAGCTGTTTTTT. Encoded protein: CARRGANTGELFF.

The gene calls are TRBV27 and TRBJ1-2; tentative D call: TRBD1 (5 bases). V dropped 4 bases and J dropped 0 bases, with 15 bases sitting between them. Per germline, CDR1 MNHEY and CDR2 SMNVEV (reference sequence). The CDR3 consists of 16 residues. CDR3 amino acids: CASSYGPTVANYGYTF. The CDR3 coding sequence is TGTGCCAGCAGTTATGGGCCGACAGTAGCTAACTATGGCTACACCTTC.

The chain links TRBV2 to TRBJ1-1, with TRBD1 matching 7 bases. This CDR3 is built from 13 residues. V lost 6 bases and J lost 3; bases outside the gene matches: 4. Germline V gene sequence: CDR1 SNHLY, CDR2 FYNNEI. CDR3 loop: CASRQGVDTEAFF. The DNA of the CDR3 is TGTGCCAGCAGGCAGGGGGTTGACACTGAAGCTTTCTTT. Drawing the rest from reference TRBV2 and TRBJ1-1, the complete variable domain is EPEVTQTPSHQVTQMGQEVILRCVPISNHLYFYWYRQILGQKVEFLVSFYNNEISEKSEIFDDQFSVERPDGSNFTLKIRSTKLEDSAMYFCASRQGVDTEAFFGQGTRLTVV.

Concerning this clone itself: The identical CDR3 is also encoded by other nucleotide sequences in the sample. The chain couples TRBV29-1 to TRBJ2-7; D possibly corresponds to TRBD2 (6 bases). The germline V gene has CDR1 SQVTM and CDR2 ANQGSEA. The CDR3 covers 11 residues. The V gene lost 4 bases and the J gene lost 4 bases, with 8 bases spanning the gap. CDR3 region: CSVVLAYEQYF. CDR3 in DNA: TGCAGCGTTGTACTAGCTTACGAGCAGTACTTC.

The CDR3 region has the DNA TGTGCCAGCAGCTCCCTAGGACTAGCGGGACCTCTATCCTACAATGAGCAGTTCTTC. Translating gives CASSSLGLAGPLSYNEQFF. V usage is TRBV14 and J usage is TRBJ2-1; 12 bases match TRBD2. This CDR3 has 19 amino acids. Germline V CDR1 and CDR2: SGHDN, FVKESK. V trimming: 5 bases; J trimming: 1 base; junction bases outside the gene matches: 12. Based on the CDR3 plus reference TRBV14 and TRBJ2-1, the full variable domain is EAGVTQFPSHSVIEKGQTVTLRCDPISGHDNLYWYRRVMGKEIKFLLHFVKESKQDESGMPNNRFLAERTGGTYSTLKVQPAELEDSGVYFCASSSLGLAGPLSYNEQFFGPGTRLTVL.

The chain links TRBV29-1 to TRBJ2-7; D is possibly TRBD2 (6 bases). Trimming took off 4 bases at V and 3 bases at J, with 10 bases between the two ends. CDR3 length: 12 amino acids. Germline V gene lookup returns CDR1 SQVTM and CDR2 ANQGSEA. The chain's CDR3 is CSVVLGGYEQYF. The DNA of the CDR3 is TGCAGCGTTGTGCTGGGAGGCTACGAGCAGTACTTC.